Sequencing of this T cell receptor beta chain was carried out in a study of blood T cells in healthy people across ages (dated by TCRdb to the mid-2010s). Describing the broader study: In model experiments, roughly one uniquely barcoded TCR beta cDNA molecule per two T cells was captured by template switching. To track age-related changes in TCR beta repertoire diversity, the study relied on deep sequencing normalized with unique cDNA molecular identifiers. The donors were divided into four age groups: young (average 16 years), middle-aged (about 40), aged (about 60) and long-lived (about 80). Using the same blood draw, the study looked at two additional independent replicas of 1 million unique cDNA reads for two donors, one aged 18 to 30 and the other aged 80 or older. What the study reported, not specific to this receptor: Because the CMV infection status of the donors was unknown, age-related changes in expanded clonotypes may potentially have been confounded. There was a strong correlation between observed TCR beta diversity and the percentage of naive T cells measured by flow cytometry. Compared with the aged group, the long-lived group had more naive CD4+ T cells, fewer expanded clones and increased TCR diversity, a pattern suggesting age selection. Bulk unsorted PBMC profiling prevented conclusive comparison of naive and antigen-experienced compartments. As age increased, observed TCR beta diversity per million T cells dropped in a roughly linear way, and a significant reduction was already evident by age about 36. Estimates of total diversity based on one million sequenced T cells were regarded as lower bounds and as underestimates.

Library prep was done by 5' RACE. Sequencing used an Illumina HiSeq 2500. A second PCR of roughly 7 to 11 cycles was performed with a sample-barcoded 5' primer and a J-beta primer mix. Each TCR beta cDNA molecule received a unique molecular identifier from a template-switch 5' adaptor carrying 12 random nucleotides. Each sample yielded at least 2.5 million CDR3-containing paired-end reads. The Mint cDNA synthesis kit, primed by a TRBC-specific oligonucleotide, was used to synthesize first-strand cDNA from all RNA. After uracil-DNA glycosylase treatment, a first 18-cycle PCR used universal primers M1SS and BC2_uni_R on all cDNA. The authors' analysis ran thus. For normalization, 1 million high-quality reads, each with a distinct molecular identifier, were randomly selected from each sample. Reads with shared molecular identifiers were discarded instead of being binned into consensus sequences. MiTCR, run with a Q25 quality threshold and the strictest error-elimination algorithm, handled CDR3 identification, clonotype clustering and error correction. A nonparametric unseen species model with Euler transformation was used to estimate a lower bound on total TCR beta diversity. Through fastp at Q25 and MiXCR, TCRdb rebuilt clones from the public reads, retaining in-frame beta chains. A single entry per CDR3 protein holds the most common genes and DNA from its merged rows. The V and J calls here are based on TCRdb, not the publication. The sample table lists 600,000 to 900,000 distinct CDR3 sequences, more than 25% of them with a count of one. The ten largest account for roughly 3.1% of the sample.

The CDR3 contains 14 residues, cysteine and phenylalanine counted. Of all the DNA, just the CDR3 is kept, 42 bases in frame from base 1. Trimming at the junction amounts to 0 bases on V and 4 bases on J, and the germline ends lie 8 bases apart. For CDR1 and CDR2, the germline V gene lists SGDLS and YYNGEE. The 39 donors, aged about 6 to 95 years, were systemically healthy Caucasian individuals from Russia. Each donor gave ten milliliters of peripheral blood, drawn into EDTA-treated Vacutainer tubes. Ficoll-Paque density-gradient centrifugation was used to isolate PBMCs, with at least 7 million per sample. Total RNA, at least 6 micrograms per sample, was extracted from PBMCs with Trizol reagent. For every donor, an aliquot of PBMCs went through flow cytometry to measure the percentages of naive CD45RAhigh/CD27high T cells. Remarks on this clonotype: Its binding antigen is unknown. Qualities for individual bases were not recorded, and no much larger clone is one base off.

This sample was shared with a second study, whose subject was T cells of mothers and their children. As that second study puts it: Nine systemically healthy Caucasian individuals served as donors, namely three mothers together with their six children. cDNA synthesis used all of the extracted RNA, with roughly 1.5 ug of RNA in each 15 ul reaction. In the second PCR, sample barcodes and 2-4 random nucleotides were introduced via the M1S primer. More than 9 million TCR beta CDR3 reads were obtained from each mother, and about 3 million reads were obtained from each child. Thymic selection shapes the output of TCR recombination in a similar way in related and unrelated pairs, and inherited differences have a minor effect. Normalized repertoire overlap in related mother-child pairs was always slightly higher than in unrelated mother-child pairs, but the difference was never significant. No persistent microchimeric T cell clones were detected, at a sensitivity of approximately 90 clones per million clonotypes. The study used deep NGS to compare TCR beta repertoires of mothers and children, seeking features distinguishing related mother-child pairs from unrelated individuals. The mean age was about 38 +/- 4 years for the mothers and roughly 10 +/- 4 years for the children. Libraries were sequenced on Illumina HiSeq 2000 with 100+100 nt paired-end reads after adapter ligation with NEBNext reagents. To prevent cross-contamination, the mother and child libraries were prepared a month apart and were sequenced in separate runs. For each donor, between 500,000 and 2,000,000 distinct TCR beta clonotypes were identified. Naive TCR beta clonotypes were estimated from low-frequency clonotypes matched to each donor's FACS-determined naive share, without sorting.

The sequence was obtained from a boy younger than 18 in good health. The specimen was blood. In this chain, TRBV9 is recombined with TRBJ2-1; too little of a D gene remains to name it. Here the CDR3 is given as CASSVDADYNEQFF. The sequenced DNA is TGTGCCAGCAGCGTAGATGCAGATTACAATGAGCAGTTCTTC.